This T cell receptor beta chain appears in the sequencing data of a study of human T cells and chemical hapten exposure. Study background: Per-sample TCR yield variation was attributed mainly to small pooled library volume differences.

This CDR3 is built from 15 residues. Per germline, CDR1 SGHVS and CDR2 FQNEAQ. V was pared by 5 bases and J by 4 bases, with 17 bases between. TCRdb redid the calling of the RACE reads with MiXCR, one entry per CDR3 protein. Of 360,000 or so distinct CDR3 sequences in the sample, just under 6.5% are singletons; the top ten hold around 5.8%. This clonotype was counted many times. Time point given: patch test 2, 6 weeks after DPC sensitization. Treatment given: therapeutic diphenylcyclopropenone sensitization with weekly scalp DPC. Staff drew blood before applying each patch test. This receptor was identified in a woman aged 18-29 years with alopecia areata. Some clones in this sample may be carry-over from other donors' samples. The V and J genes are TRBV7-8 and TRBJ2-5; a weak D match, TRBD2 (6 bases). The material sequenced was whole blood, taken in connection with sensitization to the hapten diphenylcyclopropenone (DPC). As DNA, the CDR3 is TGTGCCAGCAGCCCCTCCGGGAGAGGGAGAGAGACCCAGTACTTC. The encoded protein is CASSPSGRGRETQYF.